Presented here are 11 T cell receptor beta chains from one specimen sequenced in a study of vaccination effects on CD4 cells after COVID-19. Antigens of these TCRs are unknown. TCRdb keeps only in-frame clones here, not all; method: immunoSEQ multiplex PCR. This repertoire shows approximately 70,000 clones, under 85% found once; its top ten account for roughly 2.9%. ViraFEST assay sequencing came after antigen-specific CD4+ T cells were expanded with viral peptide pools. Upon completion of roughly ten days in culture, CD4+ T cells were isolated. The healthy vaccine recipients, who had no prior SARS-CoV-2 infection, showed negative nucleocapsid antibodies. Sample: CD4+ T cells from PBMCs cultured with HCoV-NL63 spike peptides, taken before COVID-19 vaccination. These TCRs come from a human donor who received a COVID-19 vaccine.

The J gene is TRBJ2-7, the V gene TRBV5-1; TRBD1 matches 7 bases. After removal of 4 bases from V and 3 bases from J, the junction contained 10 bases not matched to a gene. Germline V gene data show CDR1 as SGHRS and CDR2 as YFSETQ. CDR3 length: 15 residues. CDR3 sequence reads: CASSLDGTAYYEQYV. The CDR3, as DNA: TGCGCCAGCAGCCTGGACGGGACAGCTTACTACGAGCAGTACGTC.

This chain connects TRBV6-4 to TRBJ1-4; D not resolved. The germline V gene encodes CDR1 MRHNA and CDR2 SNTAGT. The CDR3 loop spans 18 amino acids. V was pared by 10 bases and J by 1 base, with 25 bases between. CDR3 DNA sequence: TGTGCCATCGCTTGCCGCAGGAGAATCGTCTTAACTAATGAAAAACTGTTTTTT. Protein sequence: CAIACRRRIVLTNEKLFF.

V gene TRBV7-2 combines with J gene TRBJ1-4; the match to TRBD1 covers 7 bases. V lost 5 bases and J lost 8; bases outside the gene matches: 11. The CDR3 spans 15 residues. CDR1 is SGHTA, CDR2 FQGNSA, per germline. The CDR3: CASSPPRTGGEKLFF. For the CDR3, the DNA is TGTGCCAGCAGCCCCCCCCGGACAGGTGGGGAAAAACTGTTTTTT.

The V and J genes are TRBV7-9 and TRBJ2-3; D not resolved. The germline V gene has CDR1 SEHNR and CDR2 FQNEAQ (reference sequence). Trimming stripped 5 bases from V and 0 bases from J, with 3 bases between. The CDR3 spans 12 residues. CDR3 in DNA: TGTGCCAGCAGCCGGAGCACAGATACGCAGTATTTT. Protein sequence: CASSRSTDTQYF.

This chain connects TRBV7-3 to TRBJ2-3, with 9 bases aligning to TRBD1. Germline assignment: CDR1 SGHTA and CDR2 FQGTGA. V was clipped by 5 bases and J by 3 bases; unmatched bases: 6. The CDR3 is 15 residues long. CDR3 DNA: TGTGCCAGCAGCCGACAGGGGGAGGGAACAGATACGCAGTATTTT. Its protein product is CASSRQGEGTDTQYF.

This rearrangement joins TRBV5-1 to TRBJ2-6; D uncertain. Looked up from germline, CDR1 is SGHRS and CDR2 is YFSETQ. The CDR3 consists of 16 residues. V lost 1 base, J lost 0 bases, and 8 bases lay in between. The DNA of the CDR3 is TGCGCCAGCAGCTTGTCAGTTCTCTCTGGGGCCAACGTCCTGACTTTC. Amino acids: CASSLSVLSGANVLTF.

CDR3 DNA: TGTGCCAGCAGTTACGCAGGGTACGAGCAGTACGTC. Translating gives CASSYAGYEQYV. The genes are TRBV6-6 and TRBJ2-7; D may be TRBD1 (5 bases). The CDR3 totals 12 residues. Trimming left V 2 bases short and J 4 bases short, with 6 bases between. Germline assignment: CDR1 MNHNY and CDR2 SVGAGI (reference sequence).

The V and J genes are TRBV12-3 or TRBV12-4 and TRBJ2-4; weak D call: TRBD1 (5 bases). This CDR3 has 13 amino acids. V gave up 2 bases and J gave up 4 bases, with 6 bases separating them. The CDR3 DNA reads TGTGCCAGCAGTTTAAGGGGAAAAAACATTCAGTACTTC. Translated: CASSLRGKNIQYF.

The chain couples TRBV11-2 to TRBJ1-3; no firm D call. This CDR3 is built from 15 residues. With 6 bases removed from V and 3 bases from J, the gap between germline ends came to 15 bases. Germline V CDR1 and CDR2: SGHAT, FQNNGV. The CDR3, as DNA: TGTGCCAGCAGACCCGGGCTTAAGTTTGGAAACACCATATATTTT. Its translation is CASRPGLKFGNTIYF.

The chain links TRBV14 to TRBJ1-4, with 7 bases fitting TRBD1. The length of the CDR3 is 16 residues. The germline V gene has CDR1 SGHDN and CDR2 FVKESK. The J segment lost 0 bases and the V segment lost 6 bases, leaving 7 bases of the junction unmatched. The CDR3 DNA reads TGTGCCAGCAGTCCGGACAGGATAGCAACTAATGAAAAACTGTTTTTT. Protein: CASSPDRIATNEKLFF.

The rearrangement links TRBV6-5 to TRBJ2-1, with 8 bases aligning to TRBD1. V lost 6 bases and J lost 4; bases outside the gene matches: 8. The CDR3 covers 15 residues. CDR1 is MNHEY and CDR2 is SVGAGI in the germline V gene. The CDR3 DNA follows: TGTGCCAGCAGGAGGGCCAGGGGGCCGTACAATGAGCAGTTCTTC. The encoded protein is CASRRARGPYNEQFF.